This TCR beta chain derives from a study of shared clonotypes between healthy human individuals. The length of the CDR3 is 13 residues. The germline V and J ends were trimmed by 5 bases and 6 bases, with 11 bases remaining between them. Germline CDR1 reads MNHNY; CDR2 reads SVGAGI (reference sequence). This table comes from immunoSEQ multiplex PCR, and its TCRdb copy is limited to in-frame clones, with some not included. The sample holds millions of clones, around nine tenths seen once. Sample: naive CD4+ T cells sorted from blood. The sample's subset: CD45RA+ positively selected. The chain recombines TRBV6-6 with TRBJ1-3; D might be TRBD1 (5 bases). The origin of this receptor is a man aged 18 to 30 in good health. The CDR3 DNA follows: TGTGCCAGCAGTGCGGGACTCCAAAACACCATATATTTT. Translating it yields CASSAGLQNTIYF.